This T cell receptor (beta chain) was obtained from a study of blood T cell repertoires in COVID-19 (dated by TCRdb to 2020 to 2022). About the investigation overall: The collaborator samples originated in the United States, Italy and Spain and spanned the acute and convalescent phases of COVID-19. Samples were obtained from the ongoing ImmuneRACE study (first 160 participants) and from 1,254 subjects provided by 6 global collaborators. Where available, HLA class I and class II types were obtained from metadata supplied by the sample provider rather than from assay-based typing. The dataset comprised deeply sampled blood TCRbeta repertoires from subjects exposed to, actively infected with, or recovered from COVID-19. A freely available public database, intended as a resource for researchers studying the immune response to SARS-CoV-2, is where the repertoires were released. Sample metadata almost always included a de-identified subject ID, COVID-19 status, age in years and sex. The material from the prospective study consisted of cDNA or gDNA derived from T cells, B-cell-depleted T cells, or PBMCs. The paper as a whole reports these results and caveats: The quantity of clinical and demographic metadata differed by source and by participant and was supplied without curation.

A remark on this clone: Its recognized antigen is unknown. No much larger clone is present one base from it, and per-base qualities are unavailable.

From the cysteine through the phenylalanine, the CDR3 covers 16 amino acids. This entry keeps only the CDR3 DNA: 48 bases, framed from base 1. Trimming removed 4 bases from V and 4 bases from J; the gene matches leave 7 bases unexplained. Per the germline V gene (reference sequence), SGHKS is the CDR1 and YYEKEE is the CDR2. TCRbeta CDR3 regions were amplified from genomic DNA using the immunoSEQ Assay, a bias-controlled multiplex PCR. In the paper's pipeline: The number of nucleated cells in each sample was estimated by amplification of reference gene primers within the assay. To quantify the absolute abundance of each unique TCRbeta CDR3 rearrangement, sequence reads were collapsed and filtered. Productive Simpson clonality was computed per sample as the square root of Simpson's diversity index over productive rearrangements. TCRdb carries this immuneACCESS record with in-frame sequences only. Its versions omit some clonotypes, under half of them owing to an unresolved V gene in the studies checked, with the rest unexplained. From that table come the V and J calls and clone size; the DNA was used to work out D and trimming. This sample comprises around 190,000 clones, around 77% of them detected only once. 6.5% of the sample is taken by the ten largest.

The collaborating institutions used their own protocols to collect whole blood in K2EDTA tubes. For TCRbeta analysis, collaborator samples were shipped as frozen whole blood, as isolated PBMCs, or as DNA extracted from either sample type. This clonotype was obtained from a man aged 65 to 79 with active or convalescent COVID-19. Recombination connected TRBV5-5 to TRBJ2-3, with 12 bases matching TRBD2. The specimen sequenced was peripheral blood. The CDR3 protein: CASSVGLAGRSDTQYF. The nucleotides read TGTGCCAGCAGCGTCGGACTAGCGGGGAGGTCAGATACGCAGTATTTT. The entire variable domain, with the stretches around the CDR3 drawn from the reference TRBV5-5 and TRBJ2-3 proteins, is DAGVTQSPTHLIKTRGQQVTLRCSPISGHKSVSWYQQVLGQGPQFIFQYYEKEERGRGNFPDRFSARQFPNYSSELNVNALLLGDSALYLCASSVGLAGRSDTQYFGPGTRLTVL.